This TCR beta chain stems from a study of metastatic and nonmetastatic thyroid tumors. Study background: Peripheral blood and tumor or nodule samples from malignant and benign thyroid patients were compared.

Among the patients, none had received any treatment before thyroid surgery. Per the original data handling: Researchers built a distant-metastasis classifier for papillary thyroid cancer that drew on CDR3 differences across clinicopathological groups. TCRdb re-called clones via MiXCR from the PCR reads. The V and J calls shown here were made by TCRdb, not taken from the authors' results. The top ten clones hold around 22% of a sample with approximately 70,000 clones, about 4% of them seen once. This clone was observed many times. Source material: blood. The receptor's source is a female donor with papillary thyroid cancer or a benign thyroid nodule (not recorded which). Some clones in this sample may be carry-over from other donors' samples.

This chain's CDR3 is CAWSVSPTLDAQYF. The CDR3, as DNA: TGTGCCTGGAGTGTTTCTCCGACCTTAGATGCGCAGTACTTC. The chain couples TRBV30 to TRBJ2-7; D remains unclear. The CDR3 consists of 14 residues. Deletions cut 0 bases from V and 9 bases from J, with 18 bases between. Germline V CDR1 and CDR2: GTSNPN, SVGIG (reference sequence).